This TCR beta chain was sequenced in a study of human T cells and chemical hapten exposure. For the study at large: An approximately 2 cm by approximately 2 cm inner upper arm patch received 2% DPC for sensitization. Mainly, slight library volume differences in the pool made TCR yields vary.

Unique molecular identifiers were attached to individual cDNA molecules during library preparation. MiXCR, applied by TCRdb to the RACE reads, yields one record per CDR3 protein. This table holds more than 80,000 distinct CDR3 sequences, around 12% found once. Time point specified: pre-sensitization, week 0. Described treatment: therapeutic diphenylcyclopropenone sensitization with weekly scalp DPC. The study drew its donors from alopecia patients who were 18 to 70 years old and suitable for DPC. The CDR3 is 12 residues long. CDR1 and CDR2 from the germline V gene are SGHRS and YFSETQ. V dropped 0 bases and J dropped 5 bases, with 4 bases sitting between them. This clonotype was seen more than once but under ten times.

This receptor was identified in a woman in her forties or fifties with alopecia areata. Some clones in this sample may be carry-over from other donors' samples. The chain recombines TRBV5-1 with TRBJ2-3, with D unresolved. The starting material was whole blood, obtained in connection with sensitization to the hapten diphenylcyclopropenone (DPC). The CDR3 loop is CASSLAVDTQYF. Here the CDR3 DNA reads TGCGCCAGCAGCTTGGCGGTAGATACGCAGTATTTT. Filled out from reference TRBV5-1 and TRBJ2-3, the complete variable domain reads KAGVTQTPRYLIKTRGQQVTLSCSPISGHRSVSWYQQTPGQGLQFLFEYFSETQRNKGNFPGRFSGRQFSNSRSEMNVSTLELGDSALYLCASSLAVDTQYFGPGTRLTVL.